Listed below are T cell receptor beta chains from one sample, sequenced in a study of cytomegalovirus exposure and HLA in healthy donors. The repertoire was sequenced with immunoSEQ multiplex PCR; TCRdb's copy has only in-frame clones and lacks some. The sample has about 160,000 clones; over 75% are singletons. The sequencing input was PBMCs. Receptor source: a woman aged 45-60 years in good health and CMV-seropositive. CDR3s include the opening cysteine and the closing phenylalanine or tryptophan. The D gene is left open where the match is weak. Clone size is not always given. Where it is, it says once, few, many or a class for expanded clones.

D: TRBD2; size: once; V: TRBV11-1; J: TRBJ2-1; CDR3: CASSFSGLAGAYNEQFF; DNA: TGTGCCAGCAGCTTCTCGGGACTAGCGGGAGCCTACAATGAGCAGTTCTTC
D: NA; size: NA; V: TRBV9; J: TRBJ2-2; CDR3: CASSVGPSGTGELFF; DNA: TGTGCCAGCAGCGTAGGCCCCTCGGGCACCGGGGAGCTGTTTTTT
D: NA; size: NA; V: TRBV6-6; J: TRBJ1-1; CDR3: CASSYSPTGQNTEAFF; DNA: TGTGCCAGCAGTTACTCCCCGACAGGACAAAACACTGAAGCTTTCTTT
D: NA; size: NA; V: TRBV18; J: TRBJ2-5; CDR3: CASSASLPTQETQYF; DNA: TGTGCCAGCTCAGCGTCTCTCCCTACCCAAGAGACCCAGTACTTC
D: TRBD2; size: few; V: TRBV15; J: TRBJ2-3; CDR3: CATSRDSGGLVGTQYF; DNA: TGTGCCACCAGCAGGGATAGCGGGGGGCTGGTGGGTACGCAGTATTTT
D: TRBD2; size: NA; V: TRBV2; J: TRBJ2-7; CDR3: CASSELAGWIEQYF; DNA: TGTGCCAGCAGTGAACTAGCGGGATGGATCGAGCAGTACTTC
D: NA; size: NA; V: TRBV7-2; J: TRBJ1-2; CDR3: CASSTRGVGGDGYTF; DNA: TGTGCCAGCAGCACCCGGGGTGTGGGGGGTGATGGCTACACCTTC
D: NA; size: NA; V: TRBV11-2; J: TRBJ2-7; CDR3: CASSLEFGRGHPSYEQYF; DNA: TGTGCCAGCAGCTTAGAGTTTGGCAGGGGTCACCCCTCCTACGAGCAGTACTTC
D: NA; size: NA; V: TRBV7-7; J: TRBJ2-7; CDR3: CASSLDGQGGEQYF; DNA: TGTGCTAGCAGCTTAGACGGGCAGGGCGGCGAGCAGTACTTC
D: TRBD1; size: NA; V: TRBV27; J: TRBJ1-4; CDR3: CASSSTGGFEKLFF; DNA: TGTGCCAGCAGTTCGACAGGGGGCTTTGAAAAACTGTTTTTT
D: NA; size: once; V: TRBV29-1; J: TRBJ2-1; CDR3: CSVDPGGNEQFF; DNA: TGCAGCGTTGACCCAGGGGGGAATGAGCAGTTCTTC
D: NA; size: NA; V: TRBV7-2; J: TRBJ1-4; CDR3: CASSLDWASNEKLFF; DNA: TGTGCCAGCAGCTTAGATTGGGCCAGTAATGAAAAACTGTTTTTT
D: TRBD1; size: once; V: TRBV7-9; J: TRBJ1-3; CDR3: CASGLGQGSGNTIYF; DNA: TGTGCCAGCGGCCTGGGACAGGGCAGCGGAAACACCATATATTTT
D: TRBD1; size: NA; V: TRBV2; J: TRBJ2-1; CDR3: CASRVDRAGSGEQFF; DNA: TGTGCCAGCAGGGTAGACAGGGCCGGGTCTGGTGAGCAGTTCTTC
D: NA; size: once; V: TRBV28; J: TRBJ2-2; CDR3: CASSFPAGELFF; DNA: TGTGCCAGCAGTTTTCCCGCCGGGGAGCTGTTTTTT
D: NA; size: NA; V: TRBV9; J: TRBJ1-1; CDR3: CASSVAPWAPNTEAFF; DNA: TGTGCCAGCAGCGTAGCCCCATGGGCCCCGAACACTGAAGCTTTCTTT
D: NA; size: NA; V: TRBV7-8; J: TRBJ2-2; CDR3: CASSLNTGELFF; DNA: TGTGCCAGCAGCCTGAACACCGGGGAGCTGTTTTTT
D: TRBD2; size: few; V: TRBV5-5; J: TRBJ2-7; CDR3: CASSLGVSGRAYEQYF; DNA: TGTGCCAGCAGCCTGGGGGTTAGCGGGAGGGCCTACGAGCAGTACTTC
D: TRBD1; size: NA; V: TRBV15; J: TRBJ1-5; CDR3: CATSRDFYRGSVDGQPQHF; DNA: TGTGCCACCAGCAGAGATTTTTACAGGGGAAGTGTCGACGGGCAGCCCCAGCATTTT
D: TRBD1; size: NA; V: TRBV29-1; J: TRBJ1-1; CDR3: CSVGTDNTEAFF; DNA: TGCAGCGTAGGGACAGACAACACTGAAGCTTTCTTT
D: TRBD1; size: NA; V: TRBV30; J: TRBJ1-3; CDR3: CAWSSTGGLGNTIYF; DNA: TGTGCCTGGAGTTCGACAGGGGGCCTAGGAAACACCATATATTTT
D: NA; size: NA; V: TRBV2; J: TRBJ1-5; CDR3: CASSETLGVGQPQHF; DNA: TGTGCCAGCAGTGAGACTTTAGGAGTGGGTCAGCCCCAGCATTTT
D: TRBD1; size: NA; V: TRBV6-1; J: TRBJ1-5; CDR3: CASSDTGQSYQPQHF; DNA: TGTGCCAGCAGTGATACGGGACAGTCATATCAGCCCCAGCATTTT
D: TRBD2; size: few; V: TRBV28; J: TRBJ2-3; CDR3: CASSSPLGLADTDTQYF; DNA: TGTGCCAGCAGTTCCCCCCTTGGACTAGCGGACACAGATACGCAGTATTTT
D: TRBD1; size: NA; V: TRBV29-1; J: TRBJ1-1; CDR3: CSVGDRGPGTEAFF; DNA: TGCAGCGTGGGGGACAGGGGCCCGGGGACTGAAGCTTTCTTT